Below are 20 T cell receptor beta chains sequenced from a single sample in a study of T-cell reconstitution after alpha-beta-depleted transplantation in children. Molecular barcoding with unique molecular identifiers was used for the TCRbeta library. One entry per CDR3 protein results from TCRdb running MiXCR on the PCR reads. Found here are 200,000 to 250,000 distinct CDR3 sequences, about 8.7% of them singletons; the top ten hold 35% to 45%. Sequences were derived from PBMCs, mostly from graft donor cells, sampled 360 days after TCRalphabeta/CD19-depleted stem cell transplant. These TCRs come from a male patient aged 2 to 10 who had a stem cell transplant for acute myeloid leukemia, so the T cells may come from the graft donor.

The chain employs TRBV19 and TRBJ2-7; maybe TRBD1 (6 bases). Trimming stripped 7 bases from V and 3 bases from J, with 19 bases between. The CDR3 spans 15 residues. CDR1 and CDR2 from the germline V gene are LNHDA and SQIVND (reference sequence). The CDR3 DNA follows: TGTGCCAGTACCAAAAAACAGGGTTGTCTCTACGAGCAGTACGTC. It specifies CASTKKQGCLYEQYV.

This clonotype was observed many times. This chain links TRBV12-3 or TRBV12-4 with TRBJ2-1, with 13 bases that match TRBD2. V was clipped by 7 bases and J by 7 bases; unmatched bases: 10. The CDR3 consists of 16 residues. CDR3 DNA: TGTGCCAGCACTCCCGGTAGGGGACTAGCGGGAAATGAGCAGTTCTTC. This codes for CASTPGRGLAGNEQFF.

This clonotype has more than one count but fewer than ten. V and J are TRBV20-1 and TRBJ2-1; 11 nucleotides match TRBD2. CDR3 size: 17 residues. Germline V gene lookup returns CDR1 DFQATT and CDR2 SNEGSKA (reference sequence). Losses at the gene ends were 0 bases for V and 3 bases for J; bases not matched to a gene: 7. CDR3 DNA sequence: TGCAGTGCTAGAGATACTAGCGGGGGATGGGGCTACAATGAGCAGTTCTTC. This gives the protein CSARDTSGGWGYNEQFF.

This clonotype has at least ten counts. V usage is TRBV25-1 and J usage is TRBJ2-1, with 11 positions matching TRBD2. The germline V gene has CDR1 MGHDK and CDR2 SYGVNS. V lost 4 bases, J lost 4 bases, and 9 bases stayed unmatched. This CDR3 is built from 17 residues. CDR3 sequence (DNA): TGTGCCAGCAGTGTCAGCCTAGCGGGAGGTGGTTACAATGAGCAGTTCTTC. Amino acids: CASSVSLAGGGYNEQFF.

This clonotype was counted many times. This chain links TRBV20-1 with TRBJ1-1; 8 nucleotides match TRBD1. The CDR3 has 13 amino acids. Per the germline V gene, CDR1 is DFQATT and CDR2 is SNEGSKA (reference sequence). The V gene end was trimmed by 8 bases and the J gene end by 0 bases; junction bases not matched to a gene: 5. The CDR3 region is CSTWDRLNTEAFF. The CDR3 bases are TGCAGTACCTGGGACAGGCTGAACACTGAAGCTTTCTTT.

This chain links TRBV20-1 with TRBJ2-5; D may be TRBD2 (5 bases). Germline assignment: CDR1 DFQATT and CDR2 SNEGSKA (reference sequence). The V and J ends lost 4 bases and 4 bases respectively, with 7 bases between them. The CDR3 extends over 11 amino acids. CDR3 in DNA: TGCAGTGCTACTAGCAGAGAGACCCAGTACTTC. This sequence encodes CSATSRETQYF.

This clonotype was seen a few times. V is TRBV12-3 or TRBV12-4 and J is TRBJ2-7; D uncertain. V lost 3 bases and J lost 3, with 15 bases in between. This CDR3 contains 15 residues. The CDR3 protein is CASSLADPHRYEQYF. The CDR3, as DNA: TGTGCCAGCAGTTTGGCGGACCCGCATCGCTACGAGCAGTACTTC.

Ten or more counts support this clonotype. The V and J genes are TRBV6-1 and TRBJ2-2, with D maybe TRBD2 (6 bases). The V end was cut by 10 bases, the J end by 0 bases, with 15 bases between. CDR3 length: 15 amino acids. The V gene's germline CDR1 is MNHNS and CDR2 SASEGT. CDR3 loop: CATAWGGTNTGELFF. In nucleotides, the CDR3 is TGTGCCACCGCCTGGGGCGGGACGAACACCGGGGAGCTGTTTTTT.

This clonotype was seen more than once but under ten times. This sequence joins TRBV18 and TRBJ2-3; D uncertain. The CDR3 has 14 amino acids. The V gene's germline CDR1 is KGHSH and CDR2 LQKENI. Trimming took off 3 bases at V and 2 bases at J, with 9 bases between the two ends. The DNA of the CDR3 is TGTGCCAGCTCACCTGTGGGTCACACAGATACGCAGTATTTT. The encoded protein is CASSPVGHTDTQYF. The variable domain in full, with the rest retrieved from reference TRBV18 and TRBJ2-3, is NAGVMQNPRHLVRRRGQEARLRCSPMKGHSHVYWYRQLPEEGLKFMVYLQKENIIDESGMPKERFSAEFPKEGPSILRIQQVVRGDSAAYFCASSPVGHTDTQYFGPGTRLTVL.

CDR3 amino acids: CASNYEGADTQYF. In DNA, the CDR3 is TGCGCCAGCAATTACGAGGGGGCCGATACGCAGTATTTT. The V call is TRBV5-1, the J call TRBJ2-3; 7 bases align to TRBD1. V gave up 6 bases and J gave up 6 bases; unmatched junction bases: 7. Germline V gene sequence: CDR1 SGHRS, CDR2 YFSETQ. The CDR3 has 13 amino acids. Full variable domain (outside the CDR3, taken from reference TRBV5-1 and TRBJ2-3): KAGVTQTPRYLIKTRGQQVTLSCSPISGHRSVSWYQQTPGQGLQFLFEYFSETQRNKGNFPGRFSGRQFSNSRSEMNVSTLELGDSALYLCASNYEGADTQYFGPGTRLTVL.

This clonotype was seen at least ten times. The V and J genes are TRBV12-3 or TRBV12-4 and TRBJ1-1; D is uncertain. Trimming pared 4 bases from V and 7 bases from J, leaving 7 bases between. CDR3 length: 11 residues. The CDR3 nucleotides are TGTGCCAGCAGTTGGATCAATGAAGCTTTCTTT. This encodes CASSWINEAFF.

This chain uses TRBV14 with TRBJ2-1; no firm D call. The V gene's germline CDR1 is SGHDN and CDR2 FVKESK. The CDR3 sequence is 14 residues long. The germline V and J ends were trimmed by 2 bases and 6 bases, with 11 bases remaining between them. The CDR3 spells CASSQSPIINEQFF. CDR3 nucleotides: TGTGCCAGCAGCCAATCCCCCATAATCAATGAGCAGTTCTTC. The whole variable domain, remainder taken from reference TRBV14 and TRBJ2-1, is EAGVTQFPSHSVIEKGQTVTLRCDPISGHDNLYWYRRVMGKEIKFLLHFVKESKQDESGMPNNRFLAERTGGTYSTLKVQPAELEDSGVYFCASSQSPIINEQFFGPGTRLTVL.

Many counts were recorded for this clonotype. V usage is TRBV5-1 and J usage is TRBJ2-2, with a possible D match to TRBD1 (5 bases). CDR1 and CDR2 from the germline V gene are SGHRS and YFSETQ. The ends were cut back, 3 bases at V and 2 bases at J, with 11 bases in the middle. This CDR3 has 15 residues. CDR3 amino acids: CASSSRQSNTGELFF. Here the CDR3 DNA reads TGCGCCAGCAGCTCCCGACAGTCCAACACCGGGGAGCTGTTTTTT.

As DNA, the CDR3 is TGTGCCAGCAGCATAGGAGGACAGCCTAACTATGGCTACACCTTC. Translated, it gives CASSIGGQPNYGYTF. The chain carries TRBV5-5 and TRBJ1-2; a weak D match, TRBD1 (6 bases). This CDR3 region has 15 residues. Germline loops: CDR1 SGHKS, CDR2 YYEKEE (reference sequence). Trimming took 4 bases from V and 0 from J, leaving 13 bases between them.

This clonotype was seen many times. The chain's CDR3 is CSACPGTGGETQYF. In nucleotides, the CDR3 is TGCAGTGCTTGCCCTGGGACAGGGGGGGAGACCCAGTACTTC. This sequence joins TRBV20-1 and TRBJ2-5; 11 bases are shared with TRBD1. J lost 5 bases, V lost 5 bases, and 7 bases had no gene match. The CDR3 sequence is 14 residues long. The germline V gene has CDR1 DFQATT and CDR2 SNEGSKA (reference sequence).

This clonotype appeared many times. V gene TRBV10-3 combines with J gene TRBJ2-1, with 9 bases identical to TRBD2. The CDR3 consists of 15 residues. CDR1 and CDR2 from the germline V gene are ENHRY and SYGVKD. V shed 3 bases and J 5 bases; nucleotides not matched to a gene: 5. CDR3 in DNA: TGTGCCATCAGTGAAGGGACTAGCATAAACAATGAGCAGTTCTTC. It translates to CAISEGTSINNEQFF.

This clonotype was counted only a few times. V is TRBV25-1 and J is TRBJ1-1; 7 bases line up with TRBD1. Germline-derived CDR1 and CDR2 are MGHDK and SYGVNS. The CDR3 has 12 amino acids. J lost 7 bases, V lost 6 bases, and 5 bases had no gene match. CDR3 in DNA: TGTGCCAGCAGATCCGGGACAGATGAAGCTTTCTTT. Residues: CASRSGTDEAFF.

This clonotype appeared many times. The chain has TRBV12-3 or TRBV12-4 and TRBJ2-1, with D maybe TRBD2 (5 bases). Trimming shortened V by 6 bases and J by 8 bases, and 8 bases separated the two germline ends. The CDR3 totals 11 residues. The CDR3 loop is CASSPGDEQFF. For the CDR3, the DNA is TGTGCCAGCAGCCCCGGGGATGAGCAGTTCTTC.

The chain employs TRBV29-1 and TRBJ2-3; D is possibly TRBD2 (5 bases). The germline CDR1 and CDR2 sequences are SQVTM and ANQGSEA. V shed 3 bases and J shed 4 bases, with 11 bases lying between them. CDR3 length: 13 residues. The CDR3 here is CSVDIGNADTQYF. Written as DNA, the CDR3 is TGCAGCGTTGATATCGGGAATGCAGATACGCAGTATTTT.

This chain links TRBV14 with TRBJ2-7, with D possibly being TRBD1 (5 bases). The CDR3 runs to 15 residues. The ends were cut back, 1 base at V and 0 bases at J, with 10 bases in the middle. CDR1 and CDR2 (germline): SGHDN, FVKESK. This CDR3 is CASSQGLGASYEQYF. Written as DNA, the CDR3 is TGTGCCAGCAGCCAAGGCTTAGGGGCCTCCTACGAGCAGTACTTC.